The following is a T cell receptor beta chain sequence with its context. This clonotype was counted only a few times. There is no known antigen for this receptor. Base qualities are missing; no much larger clone stands one base away. Sequencing took place on an Illumina NovaSeq 6000. TCRalpha and TCRbeta cDNA libraries were constructed by 5'RACE with constant-segment primers, with sample barcodes and unique molecular identifiers being introduced. Trizol reagent was used to extract RNA from every sample. Amplification of the libraries took two PCR steps, and the second step added a second sample barcode plus Illumina TruSeq adapters. The libraries were sequenced on an Illumina NovaSeq using 2 x 150 bp paired-end reads. As for how the authors treated the data: The reads were demultiplexed and collapsed into UMI-guided consensus sequences using migec v1.2.7. Using mixcr v2.1.11, UMI consensuses were aligned to TRA and TRB V and J templates and then assembled into clonotypes. A clonotype was counted as expanded or contracted only when both edgeR and NoisET called the clonotype significant, with the noise models trained on biological replicates. For edgeR calls, the cutoffs were a false discovery rate-adjusted p below 0.01 and a log2 fold-change threshold of 1. As an exploratory analysis of dynamics, max-normalized trajectories of the 1000 most abundant clonotypes were examined by PCA with hierarchical clustering. The CD4 or CD8 phenotype of responding clones was assigned using the separately sequenced CD4+ and CD8+ repertoires. TCRdb applied fastp at Q25 and MiXCR to the public reads, then kept only in-frame beta chains. Rows with a matching CDR3 protein are joined into one entry that keeps the most common DNA and genes. These V and J calls originate from TCRdb's pipeline instead of the authors' own analysis. The sample profile shows about 320,000 distinct CDR3 sequences; about 13% of them were found once. Jointly, the top ten make up roughly 23% of the sample.

The germline V gene supplies CDR1 SGHTS and CDR2 YDEGEE. Cut back by 2 bases and 6 bases, the V and J ends lie 14 bases apart. Including the terminal cysteine and phenylalanine, the CDR3 comprises 15 residues. Left in the record is the CDR3 DNA by itself, 45 bases read in frame from the first base. Ficoll-Paque density gradient centrifugation was the method used to isolate PBMCs. The data stem from a study of T-cell memory formation after mild COVID-19 (dated by TCRdb to the early 2020s). A note on the overall study: Most TCR sequence clusters were specific to one of the two donors. T-cell clones expanding and contracting after mild COVID-19 in a couple of donors were tracked by longitudinal TCRalpha and TCRbeta repertoire sequencing. The cohort was made up of two young adult volunteers, one female and one male, who were previously healthy. The paper's findings and limits, for the study overall: Only two mild cases were covered in the study, and larger cohorts including severe cases with pre-infection samples were considered necessary. The detection of some responding clones in pre-infection memory suggests that pre-existing cross-reactive memory T cells joined the SARS-CoV-2 response. Whether the second-wave clones peaking on day 37 were SARS-CoV-2 specific was not confirmed. Clones contracting from day 15 to 85 had balanced CD4/CD8 phenotypes, while a second wave expanding from day 15 to 37 was biased towards CD4+. Contracting CD4+ clones were found mainly in CM and EM memory subsets, while CD8+ clones were enriched in EMRA.

This TCR came from a man aged 18-30 years who had mild COVID-19 (a few samples of this study predate the infection). The sample titles of this study are shuffled in the database, so cell type and time point are left out; the donor was told from shared clones. Sequenced sample: PBMCs or a T cell subset sorted from them (not recorded which). The chain couples TRBV5-8 to TRBJ2-2; the D gene is possibly TRBD1, with 6 bases matching. The CDR3 corresponds to CASSFLSGGPGELFF. The nucleotides read TGTGCCAGCAGCTTTCTATCTGGGGGCCCCGGGGAGCTGTTTTTT.